This TCR beta chain was recorded in a study of T cell changes during pregnancy in multiple sclerosis. Trimming stripped 0 bases from V and 13 bases from J, with 12 bases between. CDR3 length: 13 amino acids. Germline-derived CDR1 and CDR2 are SGHTA and FQGNSA. This clone was seen only once. Data came from immunoSEQ multiplex PCR; TCRdb stores just in-frame clones and leaves some out. The sample consists of 15,000 to 20,000 clones, approximately 90% of them appearing once. The receptor was isolated from a female donor in good health, enrolled as a control in a pregnancy study. This chain joins TRBV7-2 and TRBJ1-4; D may be TRBD1 (5 bases). Sequencing used CD8+ T cells from peripheral blood mononuclear cells, obtained in the third trimester of pregnancy. The CDR3 DNA reads TGTGCCAGCAGCTTAGCCCCGGGCAGGGTACTGTTTTTT. Its protein product is CASSLAPGRVLFF.